The 30 T cell receptor beta chains below were found in one sample sequenced in a study of PD-1 blockade in classical Hodgkin lymphoma (dated by TCRdb to 2020 to 2022). Library construction relied on the immunoSEQ multiplex PCR assay. Here the immuneACCESS table is served through TCRdb, limited to in-frame sequences with V and J called. Missing clones are a known gap in these copies; in checked studies unresolved V genes cover under half, and the rest lacks a known reason. In this sample the table shows roughly 81,000 clones, 80% to 95% of which occur a single time. Together, the top ten hold around 2.4% of the sample. The time point label here, explained by the study, means: cycle 2 day 1 (C2D1) of nivolumab. Every trial patient had relapsed following autologous stem cell transplantation, and prior brentuximab vedotin exposure was what differed among cohorts A, B and C. Sequences were derived from peripheral blood mononuclear cells (PBMCs), sampled before the second cycle of nivolumab. Receptors were obtained from a human donor with classical Hodgkin lymphoma.

The chain carries TRBV5-1 and TRBJ1-5; TRBD1 might be the D (5 bases). Between the trimmed V and J ends, which lost 1 base and 7 bases, there was a span of 9 bases. Germline CDR1 SGHRS, CDR2 YFSETQ. The CDR3 extends over 13 amino acids. The CDR3, as DNA: TGCGCCAGCAGCTTGAGCGGGGCACAGCCCCAGCATTTT. Translated, it gives CASSLSGAQPQHF.

The chain employs TRBV25-1 and TRBJ2-1, with D hard to call. The ends were cut back, 0 bases at V and 10 bases at J, with 16 bases in the middle. Germline CDR1 is MGHDK and CDR2 is SYGVNS. CDR3 length equals 15 residues. The CDR3 bases are TGTGCCAGCAGTGAATATTTGGGCCCCATGGAGGAGCAGTTCTTC. Amino acids: CASSEYLGPMEEQFF.

This chain joins TRBV7-9 and TRBJ2-5, with a weak D call TRBD1 (5 bases). V lost 3 bases, J lost 6 bases, and 8 bases lay in between. CDR3 length equals 12 residues. Germline CDR1 SEHNR, CDR2 FQNEAQ (reference sequence). The CDR3 sequence is CASSLQGKTQYF. The CDR3 bases are TGTGCCAGCAGCTTGCAGGGAAAGACCCAGTACTTC.

The chain links TRBV10-3 to TRBJ1-1, with a tentative D call TRBD1 (6 bases). This CDR3 is 14 amino acids long. The germline gives CDR1 ENHRY, CDR2 SYGVKD. V dropped 6 bases and J dropped 1 base, with 12 bases sitting between them. The CDR3, as DNA: TGTGCCATCAGGGGGGACATCCCGAACACTGAAGCTTTCTTT. It yields the protein CAIRGDIPNTEAFF.

This sequence joins TRBV5-1 and TRBJ1-5; 11 bases agree with TRBD1. Unmatched junction bases numbered 3, after V lost 3 bases and J lost 1 base. The CDR3 sequence is 16 residues long. The germline V gene has CDR1 SGHRS and CDR2 YFSETQ. The CDR3 is CASSWGQGGSNQPQHF. The DNA of the CDR3 is TGCGCCAGCAGCTGGGGACAGGGGGGAAGCAATCAGCCCCAGCATTTT.

The chain combines TRBV4-2 with TRBJ2-3; D is unclear. With 2 bases removed from V and 0 bases from J, the gap between germline ends came to 9 bases. The V gene's germline CDR1 is LGHNA and CDR2 YNFKEQ. There are 15 residues in the CDR3. The CDR3 DNA reads TGTGCCAGCAGCCAAAGGCTCCCTAGCACAGATACGCAGTATTTT. Its translation is CASSQRLPSTDTQYF.

This rearrangement joins TRBV10-3 to TRBJ1-3; 7 bases agree with TRBD1. The germline V gene encodes CDR1 ENHRY and CDR2 SYGVKD. The CDR3 loop spans 13 amino acids. The trim removed 5 bases at V and 2 bases at J, leaving 0 bases unmatched. As DNA, the CDR3 is TGTGCCATCAGTACAGGGGCTGGAAACACCATATATTTT. Translation: CAISTGAGNTIYF.

The chain has TRBV4-1 and TRBJ2-1, with 12 bases lining up with TRBD2. V lost 0 bases and J lost 0; bases outside the gene matches: 12. CDR3 length: 21 amino acids. CDR1 and CDR2 (germline): MGHRA, YSYEKL. This CDR3 reads CASSQDQASGRVPFSYNEQFF. CDR3 DNA: TGCGCCAGCAGCCAAGATCAGGCTAGCGGGAGGGTGCCTTTCTCCTACAATGAGCAGTTCTTC.

This clone has only one observation. The sample has other DNA sequences that encode this CDR3 too. The J gene is TRBJ2-7, the V gene TRBV5-6; 9 bases are a match to TRBD1. The CDR3 has 14 amino acids. Germline V gene data show CDR1 as SGHDT and CDR2 as YYEEEE. Germline trimming cut 4 bases from V and 2 bases from J; bases unmatched to any gene: 4. The CDR3 spells CASSPGQGPYEQYF. CDR3 DNA sequence: TGTGCCAGCAGCCCGGGACAGGGACCCTACGAGCAGTACTTC. Together with reference TRBV5-6 and TRBJ2-7, the CDR3 gives the full variable domain: DAGVTQSPTHLIKTRGQQVTLRCSPKSGHDTVSWYQQALGQGPQFIFQYYEEEERQRGNFPDRFSGHQFPNYSSELNVNALLLGDSALYLCASSPGQGPYEQYFGPGTRLTVT.

This clone was seen a few times. The V gene is TRBV29-1, the J gene TRBJ1-1; no firm D call. Trimming took 6 bases from V and 4 from J, leaving 6 bases between them. Germline-derived CDR1 and CDR2 are SQVTM and ANQGSEA. This CDR3 has 10 residues. The CDR3 nucleotides read TGCAGCGTCTTGGGCACTGAAGCTTTCTTT. Its protein is CSVLGTEAFF.

The chain is built from TRBV27 and TRBJ1-2; a possible D gene is TRBD1 (6 bases). V was shortened by 0 bases and J by 0 bases, with 11 bases between the two germline ends. Germline V CDR1 and CDR2: MNHEY, SMNVEV (reference sequence). The CDR3 loop spans 16 amino acids. The CDR3 here is CASSLSRTAPNYGYTF. For the CDR3, the DNA is TGTGCCAGCAGTTTATCCCGGACAGCCCCTAACTATGGCTACACCTTC.

This chain connects TRBV10-3 to TRBJ2-7; D not certain. This CDR3 is built from 12 residues. Trimming stripped 2 bases from V and 4 bases from J, with 6 bases between. Per germline, CDR1 ENHRY and CDR2 SYGVKD. The CDR3, as DNA: TGTGCCATCAGTGAGGTGGTTTACGAGCAGTACTTC. Translation gives CAISEVVYEQYF.

In this sample, this clone turned up once. This chain joins TRBV6-6 and TRBJ2-2; D uncertain. This CDR3 region has 12 residues. The V gene lost 7 bases and the J gene lost 6 bases, with 9 bases spanning the gap. Germline V gene data show CDR1 as MNHNY and CDR2 as SVGAGI (reference sequence). The CDR3 sequence: CASIGFAGELFF. In DNA, the CDR3 is TGTGCCAGCATAGGGTTTGCCGGGGAGCTGTTTTTT.

The chain combines TRBV18 with TRBJ2-7, with D unresolved. The V and J ends lost 1 base and 2 bases respectively, with 9 bases between them. CDR1 and CDR2 from the germline V gene are KGHSH and LQKENI. The CDR3 totals 14 residues. The CDR3: CASSPRTATYEQYF. The CDR3 DNA reads as TGTGCCAGCTCACCACGAACTGCTACCTACGAGCAGTACTTC.

CDR3 residues: CAWKPGVGSGANVLTF. CDR3 coding DNA: TGTGCCTGGAAACCAGGGGTTGGCTCTGGGGCCAACGTCCTGACTTTC. The chain couples TRBV30 to TRBJ2-6, with D maybe TRBD1 (6 bases). In germline, CDR1 is GTSNPN, CDR2 SVGIG (reference sequence). The V and J ends lost 4 bases and 0 bases respectively, with 13 bases between them. The CDR3 sequence is 16 residues long.

This clone has a handful of counts. This chain links TRBV20-1 with TRBJ1-4; D is unresolved. The length of the CDR3 is 11 residues. Per the germline V gene, CDR1 is DFQATT and CDR2 is SNEGSKA (reference sequence). V was shortened by 7 bases and J by 12 bases, with 15 bases between the two germline ends. The CDR3 loop is CSVAGPLELFF. The CDR3 nucleotides read TGCAGTGTCGCGGGCCCATTGGAACTGTTTTTT.

The rearrangement joins TRBV4-1 to TRBJ2-3; either TRBD1 or TRBD2 may supply D (6 bases each). This CDR3 region has 17 residues. V shed 3 bases and J shed 1 base, with 17 bases lying between them. Germline V CDR1 and CDR2: MGHRA, YSYEKL. The CDR3 loop reads CASSQRGATLGTDTQYF. CDR3 nucleotide sequence: TGCGCCAGCAGCCAGAGGGGGGCCACCCTTGGCACAGATACGCAGTATTTT.

This chain joins TRBV5-4 and TRBJ2-5, with 7 nucleotides matching TRBD2. V lost 3 bases to trimming and J lost 5 bases; unmatched junction nucleotides: 7. There are 14 residues in the CDR3. Looked up from germline, CDR1 is SGHNT and CDR2 is YYREEE (reference sequence). The CDR3 DNA is TGTGCCAGCAGCTCCTCGACTAGCACGGAGACCCAGTACTTC. This gives the protein CASSSSTSTETQYF. The full variable domain, with the rest looked up from reference TRBV5-4 and TRBJ2-5, is ETGVTQSPTHLIKTRGQQVTLRCSSQSGHNTVSWYQQALGQGPQFIFQYYREEENGRGNFPPRFSGLQFPNYSSELNVNALELDDSALYLCASSSSTSTETQYFGPGTRLLVL.

There are a few counts of this clone. This chain uses TRBV6-5 with TRBJ1-4; 7 bases are a match to TRBD1. CDR1 and CDR2 (germline): MNHEY, SVGAGI. V was pared by 10 bases and J by 3 bases, with 8 bases of the junction left unmatched. The CDR3 is 14 residues long. CDR3 loop: CAITDRHSNEKLFF. The CDR3 bases are TGTGCCATCACGGACAGGCACTCTAATGAAAAACTGTTTTTT.

The V gene is TRBV2, the J gene TRBJ1-3, with D unresolved. CDR1 is SNHLY, CDR2 FYNNEI, per germline. V dropped 5 bases and J dropped 4 bases, with 6 bases sitting between them. The CDR3 covers 12 residues. CDR3 nucleotides: TGTGCCAGCAGTATGGGCGGAAACACCATATATTTT. Protein: CASSMGGNTIYF.

The CDR3, as DNA: TGTGCCAGCTCACTTGCGCCGGGCAGAAGCTCCTACAATGAGCAGTTCTTC. It is translated as CASSLAPGRSSYNEQFF. This chain uses TRBV18 with TRBJ2-1; no firm D call. V shed 4 bases and J shed 0 bases, with 16 bases lying between them. The CDR3 is made up of 17 amino acids. Germline V gene sequence: CDR1 KGHSH, CDR2 LQKENI. Based on the CDR3 plus reference TRBV18 and TRBJ2-1, the full variable domain is NAGVMQNPRHLVRRRGQEARLRCSPMKGHSHVYWYRQLPEEGLKFMVYLQKENIIDESGMPKERFSAEFPKEGPSILRIQQVVRGDSAAYFCASSLAPGRSSYNEQFFGPGTRLTVL.

CDR3 sequence (DNA): TGTGCCAGCAGCGGTGCTAGCGGGAGGACAGATACGCAGTATTTT. Protein product: CASSGASGRTDTQYF. The gene calls are TRBV7-2 and TRBJ2-3; 11 nucleotides align to TRBD2. Germline-derived CDR1 and CDR2 are SGHTA and FQGNSA. Trimming cost V 5 bases and J 3 bases; bases outside gene matches: 4. The CDR3 runs 15 residues.

This chain links TRBV5-1 with TRBJ1-4; tentative D call: TRBD1 (5 bases). V lost 4 bases and J lost 0, with 10 bases in between. The CDR3 covers 15 residues. The V gene's germline CDR1 is SGHRS and CDR2 YFSETQ. The CDR3 sequence: CASSEDTATNEKLFF. CDR3 sequence (DNA): TGCGCCAGCAGCGAGGACACCGCAACTAATGAAAAACTGTTTTTT.

This chain uses TRBV5-1 with TRBJ2-7, with TRBD2 as a possible D gene (5 bases). CDR1 and CDR2 from the germline V gene are SGHRS and YFSETQ. The V end lost 4 bases, the J end lost 7 bases, and 21 bases lay between the germline ends. The length of the CDR3 is 15 residues. The CDR3 loop reads CASSPGGSLSGEQYF. CDR3 bases: TGCGCCAGCAGCCCCGGCGGGTCCTTATCGGGGGAGCAGTACTTC. Filled out from reference TRBV5-1 and TRBJ2-7, the complete variable domain reads KAGVTQTPRYLIKTRGQQVTLSCSPISGHRSVSWYQQTPGQGLQFLFEYFSETQRNKGNFPGRFSGRQFSNSRSEMNVSTLELGDSALYLCASSPGGSLSGEQYFGPGTRLTVT.

V and J are TRBV7-3 and TRBJ2-1, with a possible D match to TRBD2 (6 bases). Looked up from germline, CDR1 is SGHTA and CDR2 is FQGTGA. This CDR3 spans 16 amino acids. V lost 3 bases to trimming and J lost 0 bases, with 12 bases between them. DNA of the CDR3: TGTGCCAGCAGCTTGGTAGCGGCCAGCTCCTACAATGAGCAGTTCTTC. Translation gives CASSLVAASSYNEQFF.

The V call is TRBV18, the J call TRBJ2-7; TRBD2 matches 7 bases. The CDR3 is made up of 16 amino acids. V trimming: 6 bases; J trimming: 0 bases; junction bases outside the gene matches: 11. The V gene's germline CDR1 is KGHSH and CDR2 LQKENI. CDR3 nucleotide sequence: TGTGCCAGCTCCCGCCGGGGCGGGAGCTCCTCCTACGAGCAGTACTTC. Amino acid sequence: CASSRRGGSSSYEQYF.

In this sample, this clone turned up once. The chain couples TRBV5-1 to TRBJ2-7; unclear D gene. Germline V gives CDR1 SGHRS, CDR2 YFSETQ. V was pared by 5 bases and J by 4 bases, with 13 bases between. There are 13 residues in the CDR3. CDR3 bases: TGCGCCAGCAGTAGGTCGGCCACTTACGAGCAGTACTTC. Encoded protein: CASSRSATYEQYF.

The V gene is TRBV7-9, the J gene TRBJ2-3, with 8 bases lining up with TRBD1. Losses at the gene ends were 5 bases for V and 4 bases for J; bases not matched to a gene: 11. Germline values: CDR1 SEHNR, CDR2 FQNEAQ (reference sequence). This CDR3 is 16 amino acids long. CDR3 in DNA: TGTGCCAGCAGCCCCCCCTGGGGACAGGCAGCAGATACGCAGTATTTT. Residues: CASSPPWGQAADTQYF.

The gene calls are TRBV5-1 and TRBJ2-7; D is possibly TRBD2 (5 bases). V was pared by 0 bases and J by 7 bases, with 17 bases between. The CDR3 is made up of 15 amino acids. The germline V gene has CDR1 SGHRS and CDR2 YFSETQ. The CDR3 DNA reads as TGCGCCAGCAGCTTGGTCCGGGGTGCTGAGTGGGAGCAGTACTTC. Protein sequence: CASSLVRGAEWEQYF.

The gene calls are TRBV19 and TRBJ2-1, with TRBD2 matching over 11 bases. The CDR3 covers 16 residues. J lost 4 bases, V lost 5 bases, and 7 bases had no gene match. The germline V gene encodes CDR1 LNHDA and CDR2 SQIVND (reference sequence). The CDR3 here is CASSAASGRRYNEQFF. CDR3 nucleotides: TGTGCCAGTAGTGCCGCTAGCGGGAGGAGGTACAATGAGCAGTTCTTC.